Below, 29 T cell receptor beta chains from the same sample are listed, as sequenced in a study of STAT3 mutations in large granular lymphocyte leukemia. Produced via immunoSEQ multiplex PCR; TCRdb's table is partial and in-frame only. The table records about 3,200 clones, approximately 87% of them present only once. Points from the study as a whole: Every T-LGLL patient had at least one immunodominant TCRbeta clonotype.

The antigens for these receptors are not known. Sequenced sample: peripheral blood mononuclear cells. The receptors shown here come from a man aged 40-49 years with T-cell large granular lymphocyte leukemia. Some clones in this sample may be carry-over from other donors' samples.

This rearrangement joins TRBV14 to TRBJ1-1, with D possibly being TRBD1 (5 bases). The CDR3 is 14 amino acids. Trimming stripped 0 bases from V and 5 bases from J, with 10 bases between. Germline V gives CDR1 SGHDN, CDR2 FVKESK. This CDR3 reads CASSQDPGGTEAFF. For the CDR3, the DNA is TGTGCCAGCAGCCAAGATCCGGGGGGGACTGAAGCTTTCTTT.

The V and J genes are TRBV5-1 and TRBJ2-7; D gene ambiguous. In germline, CDR1 is SGHRS, CDR2 YFSETQ. V gave up 3 bases and J gave up 2 bases, with 9 bases separating them. The CDR3 is made up of 13 amino acids. The CDR3 reads CASSYELTYEQYF. For the CDR3, the DNA is TGCGCCAGCAGCTACGAGCTAACCTACGAGCAGTACTTC.

The rearrangement uses TRBV7-9 and TRBJ2-7; 8 positions agree with TRBD2. The J segment lost 3 bases and the V segment lost 5 bases, leaving 6 bases of the junction unmatched. From germline, CDR1 is SEHNR and CDR2 FQNEAQ (reference sequence). The CDR3 is 14 residues long. The CDR3 bases are TGTGCCAGCAGCCCGGGGGGGGTCTACTACGAGCAGTACTTC. This translates into CASSPGGVYYEQYF. The full variable domain, completed using reference TRBV7-9 and TRBJ2-7, is DTGVSQNPRHKITKRGQNVTFRCDPISEHNRLYWYRQTLGQGPEFLTYFQNEAQLEKSRLLSDRFSAERPKGSFSTLEIQRTEQGDSAMYLCASSPGGVYYEQYFGPGTRLTVT.

This chain uses TRBV30 with TRBJ1-1; a possible D gene is TRBD1 (5 bases). The CDR3 is made up of 11 amino acids. The V and J ends lost 5 bases and 3 bases respectively, with 7 bases between them. Germline V CDR1 and CDR2: GTSNPN, SVGIG (reference sequence). CDR3 DNA: TGTGCCTGGTGGGGCTACACTGAAGCTTTCTTT. Translated, it gives CAWWGYTEAFF.

V usage is TRBV29-1 and J usage is TRBJ1-2, with TRBD1 as a possible D gene (5 bases). The germline V gene has CDR1 SQVTM and CDR2 ANQGSEA. The CDR3 runs to 12 residues. V shed 1 base and J shed 6 bases, with 9 bases lying between them. The CDR3 sequence: CSVEAARDGYTF. DNA for the CDR3: TGCAGCGTTGAAGCGGCCAGGGATGGCTACACCTTC.

This clone was observed a single time. The chain recombines TRBV5-1 with TRBJ2-7; D possibly corresponds to TRBD2 (6 bases). The V end lost 3 bases, the J end lost 5 bases, and 18 bases lay between the germline ends. This CDR3 spans 15 amino acids. The germline CDR1 and CDR2 sequences are SGHRS and YFSETQ. The CDR3 reads CASSSDGSWGNEQYF. The CDR3 nucleotides are TGCGCCAGCAGCTCGGACGGGAGCTGGGGTAACGAGCAGTACTTC.

This chain links TRBV29-1 with TRBJ1-2; TRBD1 matches 7 bases. V was clipped by 7 bases and J by 7 bases; unmatched bases: 6. CDR3 length: 11 amino acids. The V gene's germline CDR1 is SQVTM and CDR2 ANQGSEA. The CDR3 protein is CSAGTDGGYTF. CDR3 DNA sequence: TGCAGCGCTGGGACAGATGGTGGCTACACCTTC.

The rearrangement uses TRBV5-5 and TRBJ1-1; tentative D call: TRBD1 (6 bases). Trimming removed 3 bases from V and 9 bases from J, with 15 bases in between. CDR1 and CDR2 (germline): SGHKS, YYEKEE (reference sequence). The CDR3 contains 13 residues. CDR3: CASSSLTGTKAFF. The CDR3 DNA reads TGTGCCAGCAGCTCCTTGACAGGCACCAAAGCTTTCTTT.

The genes are TRBV5-6 and TRBJ2-2, with 7 positions matching TRBD1. CDR3 length equals 15 residues. V gave up 3 bases and J gave up 4 bases; unmatched junction bases: 6. Germline V gives CDR1 SGHDT, CDR2 YYEEEE. CDR3 residues: CASSWPGQSTGELFF. CDR3 nucleotide sequence: TGTGCCAGCAGCTGGCCGGGACAGAGCACCGGGGAGCTGTTTTTT.

The rearrangement uses TRBV6-6 and TRBJ1-3; 7 nucleotides match TRBD1. Germline values: CDR1 MNHNY, CDR2 SVGAGI (reference sequence). CDR3 length: 16 amino acids. J was trimmed by 4 bases and V by 2 bases; bases with no gene match: 8. Here the CDR3 reads CASSYADRVQGNTIYF. In DNA form, the CDR3 reads TGTGCCAGCAGTTACGCCGACAGGGTACAAGGAAACACCATATATTTT.

The V gene is TRBV30, the J gene TRBJ2-7; D is unclear. Trimming removed 0 bases at V and 0 bases at J, with 9 bases between. This CDR3 is built from 14 residues. Germline lookup yields CDR1 GTSNPN and CDR2 SVGIG (reference sequence). CDR3 protein: CAWSVFDGSYEQYF. The CDR3 DNA follows: TGTGCCTGGAGTGTATTCGACGGCTCCTACGAGCAGTACTTC.

V is TRBV18 and J is TRBJ1-6; 7 bases fit TRBD1. This CDR3 comprises 17 residues. The germline V gene has CDR1 KGHSH and CDR2 LQKENI. V lost 0 bases and J lost 9; bases outside the gene matches: 11. CDR3 region: CASSPPGTVTGRSPLHF. CDR3 nucleotides: TGTGCCAGCTCACCACCAGGGACAGTGACGGGTCGTTCACCCCTCCACTTT.

This chain links TRBV29-1 with TRBJ1-2; D call uncertain. Per germline, CDR1 SQVTM and CDR2 ANQGSEA. V gave up 3 bases and J gave up 3 bases, with 8 bases separating them. This CDR3 region has 12 residues. CDR3 protein: CSVDSGYYGYTF. DNA of the CDR3: TGCAGCGTTGACTCCGGATACTATGGCTACACCTTC.

V usage is TRBV7-2 and J usage is TRBJ2-4, with 7 bases identical to TRBD1. Germline CDR1 and CDR2: SGHTA and FQGNSA. The CDR3 spans 15 residues. V gave up 5 bases and J gave up 0 bases; unmatched junction bases: 4. CDR3: CASSGWTGAKNIQYF. The CDR3 region has the DNA TGTGCCAGCAGCGGTTGGACAGGAGCCAAAAACATTCAGTACTTC. Looking up the rest from reference TRBV7-2 and TRBJ2-4 gives the full variable domain: GAGVSQSPSNKVTEKGKDVELRCDPISGHTALYWYRQSLGQGLEFLIYFQGNSAPDKSGLPSDRFSAERTGGSVSTLTIQRTQQEDSAVYLCASSGWTGAKNIQYFGAGTRLSVL.

The chain links TRBV27 to TRBJ2-7; D is unclear. CDR1 MNHEY and CDR2 SMNVEV come from the germline V gene (reference sequence). V was trimmed by 0 bases and J by 5 bases, leaving 5 bases between them. The length of the CDR3 is 12 residues. This chain's CDR3 is CASSLSGNEQYF. CDR3 nucleotide sequence: TGTGCCAGCAGTTTATCGGGCAACGAGCAGTACTTC.

V gene TRBV18 combines with J gene TRBJ2-1; 8 bases map to TRBD2. Per germline, CDR1 KGHSH and CDR2 LQKENI. The CDR3 is 16 amino acids. With V trimmed by 0 bases and J by 6 bases, 7 bases remained unmatched. The CDR3 reads CASSPPSGLAGNEQFF. The CDR3 DNA follows: TGTGCCAGCTCACCACCGAGCGGGCTAGCGGGCAATGAGCAGTTCTTC.

This clone was recorded only once. The chain links TRBV4-3 to TRBJ2-7; possible D gene TRBD1, 6 bases. This CDR3 is built from 16 residues. V was pared by 5 bases and J by 8 bases, with 25 bases between. Germline CDR1 LGHNA, CDR2 YSLEER. CDR3 protein: CASSAQQGTGPGKQYF. The CDR3 coding sequence is TGCGCCAGCAGCGCCCAACAGGGTACGGGGCCGGGAAAGCAGTACTTC.

This clone appeared once. This sequence joins TRBV25-1 and TRBJ2-5; D is possibly TRBD1 (5 bases). There are 16 residues in the CDR3. Germline CDR1 MGHDK, CDR2 SYGVNS. V shed 1 base and J shed 1 base, with 13 bases lying between them. The CDR3: CASSELGSQVQETQYF. CDR3 nucleotides: TGTGCCAGCAGTGAATTGGGATCACAGGTCCAAGAGACCCAGTACTTC. The complete variable domain, with remaining parts taken from reference TRBV25-1 and TRBJ2-5, reads EADIYQTPRYLVIGTGKKITLECSQTMGHDKMYWYQQDPGMELHLIHYSYGVNSTEKGDLSSESTVSRIRTEHFPLTLESARPSHTSQYLCASSELGSQVQETQYFGPGTRLLVL.

The rearrangement uses TRBV2 and TRBJ2-5; D is perhaps TRBD1 or TRBD2 (6 bases each). V gave up 0 bases and J gave up 6 bases, with 17 bases separating them. Germline V gene data show CDR1 as SNHLY and CDR2 as FYNNEI. This CDR3 comprises 16 residues. The CDR3 nucleotides read TGTGCCAGCAGTGAAGCAGGAGGGGGGTTCACTCAGACCCAGTACTTC. Amino acids: CASSEAGGGFTQTQYF.

The V and J genes are TRBV13 and TRBJ1-2; D gene uncertain. The CDR3 extends over 15 amino acids. CDR1 is PRHDT, CDR2 FYEKMQ, per germline (reference sequence). Trimming took 4 bases from V and 2 from J, leaving 14 bases between them. This chain's CDR3 is CASSSLTDGNYGYTF. CDR3 DNA: TGTGCCAGCAGCTCACTCACTGATGGGAACTATGGCTACACCTTC.

J is TRBJ2-1 and V is TRBV18, with 9 bases matching TRBD1. Germline loops: CDR1 KGHSH, CDR2 LQKENI. V was pared by 4 bases and J by 5 bases, with 3 bases of the junction left unmatched. This CDR3 has 14 residues. The CDR3 DNA reads as TGTGCCAGCTCACGGGACAGGGTTGACAATGAGCAGTTCTTC. Protein sequence: CASSRDRVDNEQFF.

V gene TRBV4-3 combines with J gene TRBJ2-5, with 11 bases aligning to TRBD2. Germline V gene data show CDR1 as LGHNA and CDR2 as YSLEER. The CDR3 spans 17 residues. The V gene end was trimmed by 1 base and the J gene end by 4 bases; junction bases not matched to a gene: 8. CDR3 amino acids: CASSQGPPLAGGETQYF. CDR3 coding DNA: TGCGCCAGCAGCCAAGGCCCCCCCCTAGCGGGGGGAGAGACCCAGTACTTC.

CDR3 coding DNA: TGTGCCAGCAGTTTAGATGGGACAGACAGCTATGGCTACACCTTC. Protein: CASSLDGTDSYGYTF. The chain recombines TRBV28 with TRBJ1-2, with 7 bases matching TRBD1. Germline V gives CDR1 MDHEN, CDR2 SYDVKM. Losses at the gene ends were 2 bases for V and 4 bases for J; bases not matched to a gene: 7. There are 15 residues in the CDR3.

V and J are TRBV29-1 and TRBJ1-2; D gene unclear. The ends were cut back, 3 bases at V and 2 bases at J, with 10 bases in the middle. Germline-derived CDR1 and CDR2 are SQVTM and ANQGSEA. CDR3 length: 13 amino acids. The CDR3 loop reads CSVDIGDNYGYTF. Here the CDR3 DNA reads TGCAGCGTTGATATTGGAGACAACTATGGCTACACCTTC. Full variable domain (rest looked up from reference TRBV29-1 and TRBJ1-2): SAVISQKPSRDICQRGTSLTIQCQVDSQVTMMFWYRQQPGQSLTLIATANQGSEATYESGFVIDKFPISRPNLTFSTLTVSNMSPEDSSIYLCSVDIGDNYGYTFGSGTRLTVV.

This sequence joins TRBV5-1 and TRBJ2-5, with 8 bases that match TRBD1. The CDR3 contains 15 residues. Germline V gene data show CDR1 as SGHRS and CDR2 as YFSETQ. Germline trimming cut 3 bases from V and 2 bases from J; bases unmatched to any gene: 6. The CDR3 protein is CASSYQGATQETQYF. In DNA, the CDR3 is TGCGCCAGCAGCTATCAGGGGGCTACACAAGAGACCCAGTACTTC. Combining the CDR3 with reference TRBV5-1 and TRBJ2-5 gives the whole variable domain KAGVTQTPRYLIKTRGQQVTLSCSPISGHRSVSWYQQTPGQGLQFLFEYFSETQRNKGNFPGRFSGRQFSNSRSEMNVSTLELGDSALYLCASSYQGATQETQYFGPGTRLLVL.

This clone showed up just a few times. The chain links TRBV29-1 to TRBJ1-2, with D possibly matching TRBD1 (5 bases). Trimming removed 2 bases from V and 5 bases from J, with 12 bases in between. This CDR3 has 13 residues. Germline V gene lookup returns CDR1 SQVTM and CDR2 ANQGSEA. In DNA form, the CDR3 reads TGCAGCGTTGAAACCAGGGTATCGTATGGCTACACCTTC. It codes for CSVETRVSYGYTF.

The V gene is TRBV29-1, the J gene TRBJ2-7; possible D gene TRBD2, 5 bases. Germline assignment: CDR1 SQVTM and CDR2 ANQGSEA. The CDR3 is 12 amino acids. V was shortened by 3 bases and J by 2 bases, with 8 bases between the two germline ends. Here the CDR3 reads CSVEDGTYEQYF. DNA for the CDR3: TGCAGCGTTGAGGACGGGACCTACGAGCAGTACTTC.

V is TRBV7-2 and J is TRBJ1-1; D is ambiguous. The germline V gene encodes CDR1 SGHTA and CDR2 FQGNSA. The ends were cut back, 1 base at V and 6 bases at J, with 21 bases in the middle. The CDR3 sequence is 17 residues long. DNA for the CDR3: TGTGCCAGCAGCTTAGAAGGACCCGAAAACTACGGACCTGAAGCTTTCTTT. Its translation is CASSLEGPENYGPEAFF.

The chain carries TRBV7-2 and TRBJ2-2; perhaps TRBD2 as D (5 bases). This CDR3 has 16 amino acids. V dropped 2 bases and J dropped 1 base, with 11 bases sitting between them. The germline V gene has CDR1 SGHTA and CDR2 FQGNSA. CDR3 in amino acids: CASSLMEVLNTGELFF. The CDR3 nucleotides read TGTGCCAGCAGCTTAATGGAGGTCTTGAACACCGGGGAGCTGTTTTTT.